One and the same sample provided the 23 T cell receptor beta chains below, sequenced in a study of T cell changes during pregnancy in multiple sclerosis. Using immunoSEQ multiplex PCR, the repertoire was profiled, and TCRdb retains in-frame clones only, with some absent. Counted here are approximately 44,000 clones, 91% occurring once; the ten biggest clones make up about 0.51%. The specimen comprised CD4+ T cells from peripheral blood mononuclear cells, sampled in the second trimester of pregnancy. These receptors came from a female donor in good health, enrolled as a control in a pregnancy study.

The CDR3 region is CASNRQGGYTF. For the CDR3, the DNA is TGTGCCAGCAACCGACAGGGGGGCTACACCTTC. The chain combines TRBV28 with TRBJ1-2; 8 bases fit TRBD1. Germline V gene sequence: CDR1 MDHEN, CDR2 SYDVKM. Unmatched junction bases numbered 3, after V lost 7 bases and J lost 8 bases. The CDR3 contains 11 residues.

J is TRBJ2-3 and V is TRBV29-1; 9 bases agree with TRBD1. Trimming removed 7 bases from V and 0 bases from J; junction bases left unmatched: 2. CDR1 is SQVTM, CDR2 ANQGSEA, per germline. This CDR3 spans 13 amino acids. CDR3 DNA sequence: TGCAGCGCGGACAGGGGAAGCACAGATACGCAGTATTTT. Translating gives CSADRGSTDTQYF.

The CDR3 DNA reads as TGTGCCAGTAGTGAGGGCAGGGGAAATGGGAAAGCTTTCTTT. This translates into CASSEGRGNGKAFF. The V gene is TRBV19, the J gene TRBJ1-1; TRBD1 is a possible D gene (6 bases). This CDR3 has 14 amino acids. CDR1 is LNHDA and CDR2 is SQIVND in the germline V gene (reference sequence). V shed 5 bases and J shed 9 bases, with 19 bases lying between them.

The V gene is TRBV5-4, the J gene TRBJ1-3; D might be TRBD1 (6 bases). There are 12 residues in the CDR3. Trimming removed 7 bases at V and 1 base at J, with 6 bases between. In germline, CDR1 is SGHNT, CDR2 YYREEE (reference sequence). The CDR3 spells CASQGSGNTIYF. The CDR3 DNA reads as TGTGCCAGCCAGGGGTCTGGAAACACCATATATTTT.

This clone was seen once. The V call is TRBV30, the J call TRBJ2-5; TRBD2 matches at 8 bases. The J call may be mistaken, given a closer DNA end match to TRBJ2-7. This CDR3 is built from 13 residues. Germline V gene lookup returns CDR1 GTSNPN and CDR2 SVGIG (reference sequence). The CDR3 DNA sequence: TGTGCCAGAGCGGGGGATGCACTCCACGAGCAGTACTTC. Its translation: CARAGDALHEQYF.

J is TRBJ2-3 and V is TRBV18, with 7 positions matching TRBD2. J was trimmed by 4 bases and V by 3 bases; bases with no gene match: 4. The CDR3 consists of 14 residues. Germline CDR1 is KGHSH and CDR2 is LQKENI. The CDR3 sequence: CASSPGGTSDTQYF. The DNA for the CDR3 is TGTGCCAGCTCACCCGGGGGGACTTCAGATACGCAGTATTTT. Complete variable domain (other parts from reference TRBV18 and TRBJ2-3): NAGVMQNPRHLVRRRGQEARLRCSPMKGHSHVYWYRQLPEEGLKFMVYLQKENIIDESGMPKERFSAEFPKEGPSILRIQQVVRGDSAAYFCASSPGGTSDTQYFGPGTRLTVL.

This chain links TRBV28 with TRBJ2-1, with D unresolved. This CDR3 is 17 amino acids long. V lost 4 bases to trimming and J lost 4 bases, with 20 bases between them. CDR1 and CDR2 from the germline V gene are MDHEN and SYDVKM. CDR3 coding DNA: TGTGCCAGCAGTTCGAGCGTCATGTGGTACCCATACAATGAGCAGTTCTTC. This translates into CASSSSVMWYPYNEQFF. Full variable domain (rest looked up from reference TRBV28 and TRBJ2-1): DVKVTQSSRYLVKRTGEKVFLECVQDMDHENMFWYRQDPGLGLRLIYFSYDVKMKEKGDIPEGYSVSREKKERFSLILESASTNQTSMYLCASSSSVMWYPYNEQFFGPGTRLTVL.

The V call is TRBV6-5, the J call TRBJ2-7; TRBD2 agrees at 15 bases. There are 15 residues in the CDR3. V lost 6 bases to trimming and J lost 7 bases; unmatched junction nucleotides: 7. Germline V gene lookup returns CDR1 MNHEY and CDR2 SVGAGI. The CDR3 spells CASSTGLAGGREQYF. For the CDR3, the DNA is TGTGCCAGCAGCACAGGACTAGCGGGGGGGCGGGAGCAGTACTTC.

The chain couples TRBV4-2 to TRBJ2-7; 10 nucleotides align to TRBD2. CDR3 length: 15 amino acids. The trim removed 3 bases at V and 4 bases at J, leaving 6 bases unmatched. Germline CDR1 reads LGHNA; CDR2 reads YNFKEQ. The DNA for the CDR3 is TGTGCCAGCAGCCACGAGCGGGGGGGCAGTTACGAGCAGTACTTC. Its protein is CASSHERGGSYEQYF.

This chain joins TRBV7-2 and TRBJ1-2, with 7 nucleotides matching TRBD1. CDR3 length: 14 residues. The V and J ends lost 3 bases and 2 bases, in that order; junction bases with no gene match: 3. Germline V lookup: CDR1 SGHTA, CDR2 FQGNSA. The CDR3 DNA follows: TGTGCCAGCAGCTTCACAGGGGCGAACTATGGCTACACCTTC. Amino acid sequence: CASSFTGANYGYTF.

This chain uses TRBV19 with TRBJ1-1; 9 bases are shared with TRBD1. Germline loops: CDR1 LNHDA, CDR2 SQIVND (reference sequence). The CDR3 is 16 amino acids. Germline trimming cut 3 bases from V and 3 bases from J; bases unmatched to any gene: 8. CDR3 bases: TGTGCCAGTAGTATTTACGGGACAGGGAGATACACTGAAGCTTTCTTT. Translated, it gives CASSIYGTGRYTEAFF.

The chain carries TRBV6-5 and TRBJ1-1, with D tentatively TRBD1 (5 bases). The CDR3 sequence is 14 residues long. The germline V gene has CDR1 MNHEY and CDR2 SVGAGI. Trimming removed 0 bases from V and 5 bases from J, with 10 bases in between. Here the CDR3 DNA reads TGTGCCAGCAGTTACTCGGGGGGAAGAACTGAAGCTTTCTTT. This gives the protein CASSYSGGRTEAFF.

V is TRBV19 and J is TRBJ2-2, with D perhaps TRBD1 (5 bases). Germline V gene sequence: CDR1 LNHDA, CDR2 SQIVND (reference sequence). The CDR3 is made up of 17 amino acids. Trimming shortened V by 1 base and J by 3 bases, and 15 bases separated the two germline ends. CDR3 sequence reads: CASSIAPGQGHTGELFF. In DNA, the CDR3 is TGTGCCAGTAGTATAGCCCCCGGGCAGGGCCACACCGGGGAGCTGTTTTTT. The complete variable domain, with remaining parts taken from reference TRBV19 and TRBJ2-2, reads DGGITQSPKYLFRKEGQNVTLSCEQNLNHDAMYWYRQDPGQGLRLIYYSQIVNDFQKGDIAEGYSVSREKKESFPLTVTSAQKNPTAFYLCASSIAPGQGHTGELFFGEGSRLTVL.

This clone appeared a single time. A read error may produce the germline difference seen at one junction end. In DNA, the CDR3 is TGTGCCAGCAGCCCACCGCCGACAGCACAACCCCGCTGGTGGGATTTT. Its translation: CASSPPPTAQPRWWDF. The V call is TRBV7-9, the J call TRBJ2-3; D might be TRBD1 (5 bases). CDR3 length equals 16 residues. Germline values: CDR1 SEHNR, CDR2 FQNEAQ (reference sequence). Full variable domain (remainder filled in from reference TRBV7-9 and TRBJ2-3): DTGVSQNPRHKITKRGQNVTFRCDPISEHNRLYWYRQTLGQGPEFLTYFQNEAQLEKSRLLSDRFSAERPKGSFSTLEIQRTEQGDSAMYLCASSPPPTAQPRWWDFGPGTRLTVL.

The V call is TRBV7-9, the J call TRBJ2-5; 8 nucleotides match TRBD2. Germline V gene lookup returns CDR1 SEHNR and CDR2 FQNEAQ (reference sequence). The CDR3 contains 13 residues. The V and J ends lost 4 bases and 5 bases, in that order; junction bases with no gene match: 3. The CDR3 loop is CASSSAGAETQYF. In nucleotides, the CDR3 is TGTGCCAGCAGCTCAGCGGGAGCGGAGACCCAGTACTTC.

CDR3 in amino acids: CATSRVVGDNANYGYTF. The CDR3 nucleotides read TGTGCCACCAGCAGAGTTGTCGGGGACAACGCTAACTATGGCTACACCTTC. The chain is built from TRBV15 and TRBJ1-2; perhaps TRBD1 as D (6 bases). In germline, CDR1 is LNHNV, CDR2 YYDKDF (reference sequence). The germline V and J ends were trimmed by 1 base and 0 bases, with 15 bases remaining between them. The CDR3 contains 17 residues.

J is TRBJ2-1 and V is TRBV4-2, with 10 bases identical to TRBD1. Germline CDR1 reads LGHNA; CDR2 reads YNFKEQ. This CDR3 is 15 amino acids long. The V and J ends lost 4 bases and 9 bases, in that order; junction bases with no gene match: 9. CDR3 amino acids: CASSRIGTGDREQFF. The CDR3 DNA reads TGTGCCAGCAGCCGAATCGGGACAGGGGACCGTGAGCAGTTCTTC.

This sequence joins TRBV6-6 and TRBJ1-1; D perhaps matches TRBD1 (5 bases). CDR3 size: 14 residues. V was cut by 10 bases and J by 8 bases, with 23 bases left in between. The germline CDR1 and CDR2 sequences are MNHNY and SVGAGI (reference sequence). The CDR3, as DNA: TGTGCCACCATTCCAGGGTCTTACGATCTCGAAGCTTTCTTT. This encodes CATIPGSYDLEAFF.

V is TRBV7-3 and J is TRBJ2-3; D remains ambiguous. CDR3 length equals 13 residues. The ends were cut back, 4 bases at V and 0 bases at J, with 5 bases in the middle. Germline CDR1 reads SGHTA; CDR2 reads FQGTGA. The CDR3 is CASSSSSTDTQYF. The CDR3 region has the DNA TGTGCCAGCAGCTCTTCTAGCACAGATACGCAGTATTTT.

The V gene is TRBV7-2, the J gene TRBJ2-7; TRBD2 agrees at 16 bases. The J segment lost 6 bases and the V segment lost 6 bases, leaving 11 bases of the junction unmatched. Per germline, CDR1 SGHTA and CDR2 FQGNSA. The CDR3 contains 17 residues. CDR3 DNA: TGTGCCAGCAGATCGGGACTAGCGGGGGGGCCGCATCGCGAGCAGTACTTC. It codes for CASRSGLAGGPHREQYF.

The chain links TRBV11-1 to TRBJ1-1; 7 positions match TRBD1. This CDR3 spans 18 amino acids. Per germline, CDR1 SGHAT and CDR2 FQDESV (reference sequence). V lost 4 bases to trimming and J lost 0 bases; unmatched junction nucleotides: 14. The CDR3 sequence is CASSSQVSRGRMNTEAFF. The CDR3 region has the DNA TGTGCCAGCAGCTCGCAAGTTTCAAGGGGGCGTATGAACACTGAAGCTTTCTTT.

The V call is TRBV18, the J call TRBJ2-7; TRBD1 agrees at 7 bases. CDR3 length equals 15 residues. J was trimmed by 0 bases and V by 0 bases; bases with no gene match: 2. The germline CDR1 and CDR2 sequences are KGHSH and LQKENI. CDR3 amino acids: CASSPPDRPSYEQYF. CDR3 in DNA: TGTGCCAGCTCACCACCGGACAGGCCCTCCTACGAGCAGTACTTC. Drawing the rest from reference TRBV18 and TRBJ2-7, the complete variable domain is NAGVMQNPRHLVRRRGQEARLRCSPMKGHSHVYWYRQLPEEGLKFMVYLQKENIIDESGMPKERFSAEFPKEGPSILRIQQVVRGDSAAYFCASSPPDRPSYEQYFGPGTRLTVT.

The chain has TRBV14 and TRBJ2-1, with TRBD2 as a possible D gene (5 bases). Germline V gene lookup returns CDR1 SGHDN and CDR2 FVKESK. The CDR3 runs to 15 residues. Trimming took 1 base from V and 9 from J, leaving 16 bases between them. CDR3 protein: CASSQASRGLSEQFF. In DNA form, the CDR3 reads TGTGCCAGCAGCCAAGCGAGTAGAGGGTTAAGTGAGCAGTTCTTC.